This T cell receptor beta chain came from a study of cytomegalovirus exposure and HLA in healthy donors. Turning to the study itself: The 110 or so validation repertoires were produced on the same platform as the 500 to 800 repertoires of the first cohort. This was reported in a later analysis.

The donors were in the roughly 130-subject validation cohort; that cohort was separate from the roughly 730-subject first cohort. Only in-frame clones appear in the TCRdb table, and some are missing; sequencing was by immunoSEQ multiplex PCR. Found here are 150,000 to 250,000 clones, roughly 81% of them singletons; the top ten hold 1% to 1.5%. Concerning this clone: Its antigen is not identified.

This CDR3 contains 15 residues. Germline-derived CDR1 and CDR2 are MNHEY and SMNVEV (reference sequence). Losses at the gene ends were 6 bases for V and 5 bases for J; bases not matched to a gene: 10. Findings and limits, study-wide: The tendency of first-cohort TCR clusters to co-occur in the 120 or so validation repertoires was identified by a subsequent analysis.

This rearrangement joins TRBV27 to TRBJ2-5; 9 bases are a match to TRBD2. This receptor was identified in a woman aged 25 to 39 in good health and CMV-seronegative. The specimen sequenced was PBMCs. The CDR3 is CASRGLALHQETQYF. In nucleotides, the CDR3 is TGTGCCAGCAGGGGACTAGCCCTCCATCAGGAGACCCAGTACTTC.